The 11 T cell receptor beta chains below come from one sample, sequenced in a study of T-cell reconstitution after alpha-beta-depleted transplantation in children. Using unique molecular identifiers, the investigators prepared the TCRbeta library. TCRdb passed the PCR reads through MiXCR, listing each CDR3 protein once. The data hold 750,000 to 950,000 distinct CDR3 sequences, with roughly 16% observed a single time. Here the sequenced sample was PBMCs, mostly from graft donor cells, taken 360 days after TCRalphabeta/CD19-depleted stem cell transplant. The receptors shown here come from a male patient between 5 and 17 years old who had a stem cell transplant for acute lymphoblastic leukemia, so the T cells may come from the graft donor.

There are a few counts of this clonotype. CDR3 loop: CASSLTKGKTEAFF. The CDR3 region has the DNA TGTGCCAGCAGCTTAACGAAAGGGAAGACTGAAGCTTTCTTT. The V gene is TRBV7-3, the J gene TRBJ1-1; D not certain. The CDR3 is 14 residues long. Germline assignment: CDR1 SGHTA and CDR2 FQGTGA. V dropped 0 bases and J dropped 5 bases, with 10 bases sitting between them.

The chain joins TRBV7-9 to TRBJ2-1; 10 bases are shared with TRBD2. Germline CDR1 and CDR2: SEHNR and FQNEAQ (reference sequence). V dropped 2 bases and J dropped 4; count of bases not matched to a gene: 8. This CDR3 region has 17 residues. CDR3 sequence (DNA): TGTGCCAGCAGCTTAATGTGGACTAGCGGAAATTACAATGAGCAGTTCTTC. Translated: CASSLMWTSGNYNEQFF.

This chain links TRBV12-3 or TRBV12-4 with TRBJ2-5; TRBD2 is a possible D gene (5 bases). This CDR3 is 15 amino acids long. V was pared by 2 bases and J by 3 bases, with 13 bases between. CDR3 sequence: CASSLIRGAEETQYF. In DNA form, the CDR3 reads TGTGCCAGCAGTTTAATCCGAGGAGCGGAAGAGACCCAGTACTTC.

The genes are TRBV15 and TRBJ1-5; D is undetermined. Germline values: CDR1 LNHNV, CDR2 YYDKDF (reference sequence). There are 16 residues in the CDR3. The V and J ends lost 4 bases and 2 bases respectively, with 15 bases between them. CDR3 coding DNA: TGTGCCACCAGCATGCTGACGGCCCTCGGCAATCAGCCCCAGCATTTT. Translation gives CATSMLTALGNQPQHF.

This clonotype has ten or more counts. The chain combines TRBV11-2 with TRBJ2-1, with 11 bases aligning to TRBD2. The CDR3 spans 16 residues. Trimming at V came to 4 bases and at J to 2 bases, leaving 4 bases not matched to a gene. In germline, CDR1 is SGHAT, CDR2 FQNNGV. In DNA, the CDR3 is TGTGCCAGCAGCTCCTTAGCGGGAGGGCCCTACAATGAGCAGTTCTTC. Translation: CASSSLAGGPYNEQFF.

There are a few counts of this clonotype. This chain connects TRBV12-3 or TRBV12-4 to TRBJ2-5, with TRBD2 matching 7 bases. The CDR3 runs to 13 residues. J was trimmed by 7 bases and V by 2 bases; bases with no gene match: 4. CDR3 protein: CASSLWGGMTQYF. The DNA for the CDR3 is TGTGCCAGCAGTTTATGGGGAGGGATGACCCAGTACTTC.

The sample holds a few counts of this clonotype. The CDR3 nucleotides read TGTGCCAGCAGTTTTTGGGAGATGGCTTTCTTT. Translation: CASSFWEMAFF. The chain uses TRBV12-3 or TRBV12-4 and TRBJ1-1; D uncertain. V lost 3 bases, J lost 11 bases, and 10 bases lay in between. There are 11 residues in the CDR3.

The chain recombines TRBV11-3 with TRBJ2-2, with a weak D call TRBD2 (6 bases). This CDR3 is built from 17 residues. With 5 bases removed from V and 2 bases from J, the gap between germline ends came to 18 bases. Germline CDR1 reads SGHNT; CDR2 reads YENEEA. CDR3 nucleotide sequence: TGTGCCAGCAGCCAGCCCGTGTGGGGGGAAAACACCGGGGAGCTGTTTTTT. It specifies CASSQPVWGENTGELFF.

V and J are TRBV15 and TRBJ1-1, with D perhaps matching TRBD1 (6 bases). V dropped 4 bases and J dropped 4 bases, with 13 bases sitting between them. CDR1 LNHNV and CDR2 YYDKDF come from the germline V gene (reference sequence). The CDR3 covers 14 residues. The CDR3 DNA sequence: TGTGCCACCAGCATAGGGGGGGGAGGCACTGAAGCTTTCTTT. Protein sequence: CATSIGGGGTEAFF.

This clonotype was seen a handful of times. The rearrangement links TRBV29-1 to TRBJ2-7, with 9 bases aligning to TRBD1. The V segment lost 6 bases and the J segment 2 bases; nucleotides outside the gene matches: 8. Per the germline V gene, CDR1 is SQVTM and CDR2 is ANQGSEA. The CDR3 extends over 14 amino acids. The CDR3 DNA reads TGCAGCGTCACCTTGGGACAGGGACCCTACGAGCAGTACTTC. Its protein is CSVTLGQGPYEQYF.

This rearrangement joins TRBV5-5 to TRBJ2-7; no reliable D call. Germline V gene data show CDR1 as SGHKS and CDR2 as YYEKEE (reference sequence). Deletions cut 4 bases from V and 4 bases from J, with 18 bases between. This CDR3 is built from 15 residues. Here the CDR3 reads CASSLRLEPKYEQYF. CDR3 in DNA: TGTGCCAGCAGCCTTAGATTAGAGCCAAAGTACGAGCAGTACTTC.